This paragraph covers one T cell receptor beta chain sequence. This CDR3 is also generated by other DNA sequences in the sample. This record comes from a study of blood T cell repertoires in COVID-19. Methods used by the authors: How many nucleated cells were present was estimated from reference gene primer amplification. Clones were sequenced by immunoSEQ multiplex PCR, and TCRdb holds only the in-frame ones, with some missing. The D gene and trimming were derived from the DNA, and the V and J assignments and clone size from that table. The data show a few hundred thousand clones, with around 90% seen just once and about 2.5% held by the top ten. CDR3 size: 13 residues. With 3 bases removed from V and 0 bases from J, the gap between germline ends came to 5 bases. From germline, CDR1 is SGHTA and CDR2 FQGNSA.

Material for sequencing was peripheral blood. This TCR derives from a person aged 18 to 35 with COVID-19, enrolled during active disease. V is TRBV7-2 and J is TRBJ1-1; D uncertain. The CDR3 reads CASSFMLNTEAFF. The CDR3 DNA reads TGTGCCAGCAGCTTCATGTTGAACACTGAAGCTTTCTTT.